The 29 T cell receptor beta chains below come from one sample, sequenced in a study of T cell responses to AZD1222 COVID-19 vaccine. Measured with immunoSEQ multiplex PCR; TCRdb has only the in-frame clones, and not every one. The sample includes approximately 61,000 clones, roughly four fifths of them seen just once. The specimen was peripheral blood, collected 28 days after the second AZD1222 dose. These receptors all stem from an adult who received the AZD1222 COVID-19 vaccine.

The CDR3 region is CASSYTTGAGNTIYF. The CDR3 DNA reads as TGTGCCAGCAGTTACACCACAGGGGCTGGAAACACCATATATTTT. This chain joins TRBV6-5 and TRBJ1-3, with TRBD1 matching 7 bases. After removal of 2 bases from V and 2 bases from J, the junction contained 3 bases not matched to a gene. Germline V gene sequence: CDR1 MNHEY, CDR2 SVGAGI. CDR3 length: 15 amino acids.

CDR3 DNA: TGTGCCTGGAGTGGTGGGGGGACGGTCGAAGCTTTCTTT. It yields the protein CAWSGGGTVEAFF. The chain combines TRBV30 with TRBJ1-1; maybe TRBD1 (5 bases). Germline lookup yields CDR1 GTSNPN and CDR2 SVGIG (reference sequence). V was cut by 1 base and J by 8 bases, with 14 bases left in between. The length of the CDR3 is 13 residues.

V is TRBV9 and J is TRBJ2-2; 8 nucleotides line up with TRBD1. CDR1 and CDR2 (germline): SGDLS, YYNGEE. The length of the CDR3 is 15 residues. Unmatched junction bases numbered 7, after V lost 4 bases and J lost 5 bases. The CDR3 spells CASSFQGAGTGELFF. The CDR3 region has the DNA TGTGCCAGCAGCTTCCAGGGGGCAGGGACCGGGGAGCTGTTTTTT.

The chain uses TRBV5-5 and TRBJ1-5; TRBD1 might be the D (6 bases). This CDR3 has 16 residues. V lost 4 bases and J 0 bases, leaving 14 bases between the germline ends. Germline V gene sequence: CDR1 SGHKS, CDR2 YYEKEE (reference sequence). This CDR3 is CASSLSTGASNQPQHF. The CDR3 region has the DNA TGTGCCAGCAGCCTATCGACAGGAGCTAGCAATCAGCCCCAGCATTTT.

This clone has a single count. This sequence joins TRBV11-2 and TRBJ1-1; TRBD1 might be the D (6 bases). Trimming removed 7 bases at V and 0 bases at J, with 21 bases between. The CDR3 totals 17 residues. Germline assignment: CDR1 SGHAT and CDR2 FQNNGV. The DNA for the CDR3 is TGTGCCAGCAACCCGGAAGCCTTACAGGGTCTGAACACTGAAGCTTTCTTT. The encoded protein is CASNPEALQGLNTEAFF.

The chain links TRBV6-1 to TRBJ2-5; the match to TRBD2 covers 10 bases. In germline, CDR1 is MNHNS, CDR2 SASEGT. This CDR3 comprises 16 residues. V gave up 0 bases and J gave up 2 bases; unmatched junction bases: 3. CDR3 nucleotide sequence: TGTGCCAGCAGTGAAGCCCGGACTAGCGGACAAGAGACCCAGTACTTC. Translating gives CASSEARTSGQETQYF.

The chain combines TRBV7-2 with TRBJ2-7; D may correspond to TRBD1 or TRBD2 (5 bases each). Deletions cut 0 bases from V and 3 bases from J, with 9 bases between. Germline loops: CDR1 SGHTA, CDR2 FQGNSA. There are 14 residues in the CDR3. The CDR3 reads CASSLAPGLYEQYF. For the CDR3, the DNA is TGTGCCAGCAGCTTAGCGCCGGGGCTCTACGAGCAGTACTTC.

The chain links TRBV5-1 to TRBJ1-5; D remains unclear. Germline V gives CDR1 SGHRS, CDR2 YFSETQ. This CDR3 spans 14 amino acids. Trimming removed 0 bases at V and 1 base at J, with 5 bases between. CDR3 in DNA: TGCGCCAGCAGCTTGGGGCAGAGCAATCAGCCCCAGCATTTT. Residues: CASSLGQSNQPQHF. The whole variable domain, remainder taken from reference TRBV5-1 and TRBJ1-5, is KAGVTQTPRYLIKTRGQQVTLSCSPISGHRSVSWYQQTPGQGLQFLFEYFSETQRNKGNFPGRFSGRQFSNSRSEMNVSTLELGDSALYLCASSLGQSNQPQHFGDGTRLSIL.

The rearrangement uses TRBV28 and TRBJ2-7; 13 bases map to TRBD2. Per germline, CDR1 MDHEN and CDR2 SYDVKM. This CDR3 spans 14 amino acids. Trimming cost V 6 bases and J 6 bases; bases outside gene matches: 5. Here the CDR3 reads CASRVLAGGFEQYF. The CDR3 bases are TGTGCCAGCAGGGTACTAGCGGGAGGGTTCGAGCAGTACTTC.

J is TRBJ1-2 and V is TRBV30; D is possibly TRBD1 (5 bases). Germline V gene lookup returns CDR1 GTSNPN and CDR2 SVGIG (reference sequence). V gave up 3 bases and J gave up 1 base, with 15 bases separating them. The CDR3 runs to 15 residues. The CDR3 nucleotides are TGTGCCTGGAGGATGACAGAGCAATTTAACTATGGCTACACCTTC. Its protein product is CAWRMTEQFNYGYTF.

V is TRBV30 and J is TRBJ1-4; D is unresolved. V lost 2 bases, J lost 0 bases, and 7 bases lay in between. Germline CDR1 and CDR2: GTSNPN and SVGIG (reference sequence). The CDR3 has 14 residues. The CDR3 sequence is CAWSLQATNEKLFF. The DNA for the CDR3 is TGTGCCTGGAGTCTGCAGGCAACTAATGAAAAACTGTTTTTT.

The CDR3: CASSRDGRKPQHF. Here the CDR3 DNA reads TGTGCCAGCAGTCGGGACGGTCGAAAGCCCCAGCATTTT. J is TRBJ1-5 and V is TRBV5-4; possible D gene TRBD1, 5 bases. Trimming shortened V by 5 bases and J by 8 bases, and 14 bases separated the two germline ends. This CDR3 spans 13 amino acids. Germline V gives CDR1 SGHNT, CDR2 YYREEE (reference sequence).

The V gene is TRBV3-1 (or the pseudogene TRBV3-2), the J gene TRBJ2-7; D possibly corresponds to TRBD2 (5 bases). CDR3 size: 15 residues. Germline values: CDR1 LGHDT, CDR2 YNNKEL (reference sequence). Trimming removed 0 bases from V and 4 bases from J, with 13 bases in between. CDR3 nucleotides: TGTGCCAGCAGCCAAGATCCCCTAGCAGTTTACGAGCAGTACTTC. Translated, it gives CASSQDPLAVYEQYF.

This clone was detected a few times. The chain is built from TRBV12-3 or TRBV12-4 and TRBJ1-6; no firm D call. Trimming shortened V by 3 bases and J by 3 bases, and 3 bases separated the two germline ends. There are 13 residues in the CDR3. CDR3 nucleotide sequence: TGTGCCAGCAGTTTGGACTATAATTCACCCCTCCACTTT. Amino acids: CASSLDYNSPLHF.

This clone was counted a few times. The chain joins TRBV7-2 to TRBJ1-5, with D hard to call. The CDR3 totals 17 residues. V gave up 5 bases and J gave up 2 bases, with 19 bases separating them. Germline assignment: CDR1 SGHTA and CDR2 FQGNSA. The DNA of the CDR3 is TGTGCCAGCAGCCCCTCAGGCTCGGGGTACGGCAATCAGCCCCAGCATTTT. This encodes CASSPSGSGYGNQPQHF.

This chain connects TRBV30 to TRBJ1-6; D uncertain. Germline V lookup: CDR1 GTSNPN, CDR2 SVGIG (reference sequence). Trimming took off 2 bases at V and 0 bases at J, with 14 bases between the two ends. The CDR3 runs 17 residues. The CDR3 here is CAWSKGPGSSYNSPLHF. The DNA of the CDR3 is TGTGCCTGGAGTAAAGGACCGGGGAGCTCCTATAATTCACCCCTCCACTTT.

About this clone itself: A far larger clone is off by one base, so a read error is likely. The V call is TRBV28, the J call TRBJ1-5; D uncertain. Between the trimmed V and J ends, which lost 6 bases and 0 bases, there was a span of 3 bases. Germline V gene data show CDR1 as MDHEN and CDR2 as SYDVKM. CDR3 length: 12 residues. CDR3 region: CASRGSNQPQHF. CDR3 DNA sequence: TGTGCCAGCAGGGGTAGCAATCAGCCCCAGCATTTT. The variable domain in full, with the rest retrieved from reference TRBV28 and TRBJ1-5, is DVKVTQSSRYLVKRTGEKVFLECVQDMDHENMFWYRQDPGLGLRLIYFSYDVKMKEKGDIPEGYSVSREKKERFSLILESASTNQTSMYLCASRGSNQPQHFGDGTRLSIL.

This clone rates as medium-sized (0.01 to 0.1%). The CDR3 region has the DNA TGTGCCAGCAGCGAGACCTGGGGGACAGGGGGCAAGGACACTGAAGCTTTCTTT. Residues: CASSETWGTGGKDTEAFF. V is TRBV9 and J is TRBJ1-1; 12 nucleotides agree with TRBD1. Germline trimming cut 3 bases from V and 3 bases from J; bases unmatched to any gene: 12. The V gene's germline CDR1 is SGDLS and CDR2 YYNGEE. CDR3 length: 18 residues.

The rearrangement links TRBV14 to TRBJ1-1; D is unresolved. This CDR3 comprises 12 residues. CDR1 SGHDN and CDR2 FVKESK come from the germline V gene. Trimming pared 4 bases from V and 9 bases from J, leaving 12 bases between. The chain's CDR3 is CASSPGGRKAFF. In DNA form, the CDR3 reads TGTGCCAGCAGCCCGGGTGGGAGAAAAGCTTTCTTT.

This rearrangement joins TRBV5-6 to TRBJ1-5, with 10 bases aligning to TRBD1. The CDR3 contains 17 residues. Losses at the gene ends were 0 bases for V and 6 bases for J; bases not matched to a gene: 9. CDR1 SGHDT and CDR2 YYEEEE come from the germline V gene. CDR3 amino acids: CASSLARGTGVLQPQHF. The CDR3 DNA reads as TGTGCCAGCAGCTTGGCCAGGGGGACAGGGGTTCTTCAGCCCCAGCATTTT.

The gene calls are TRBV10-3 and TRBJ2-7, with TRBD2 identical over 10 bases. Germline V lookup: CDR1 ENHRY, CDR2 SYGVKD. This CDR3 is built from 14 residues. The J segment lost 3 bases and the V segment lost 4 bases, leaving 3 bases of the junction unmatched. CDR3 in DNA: TGTGCCATCAGTGTGGCTAGCGGGAGCTACGAGCAGTACTTC. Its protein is CAISVASGSYEQYF.

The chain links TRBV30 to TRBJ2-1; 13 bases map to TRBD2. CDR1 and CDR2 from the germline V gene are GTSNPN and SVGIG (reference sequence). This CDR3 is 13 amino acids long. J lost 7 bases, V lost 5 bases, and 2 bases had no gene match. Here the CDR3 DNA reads TGTGCCTGGGGACTAGCGGGAGCAAATGAGCAGTTCTTC. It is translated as CAWGLAGANEQFF.

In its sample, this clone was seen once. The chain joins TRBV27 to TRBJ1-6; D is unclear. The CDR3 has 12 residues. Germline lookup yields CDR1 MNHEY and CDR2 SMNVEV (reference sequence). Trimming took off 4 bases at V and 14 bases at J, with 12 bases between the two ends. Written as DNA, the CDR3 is TGTGCCAGCAGTTCCTCGACCACTGCCCTCCACTTT. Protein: CASSSSTTALHF.

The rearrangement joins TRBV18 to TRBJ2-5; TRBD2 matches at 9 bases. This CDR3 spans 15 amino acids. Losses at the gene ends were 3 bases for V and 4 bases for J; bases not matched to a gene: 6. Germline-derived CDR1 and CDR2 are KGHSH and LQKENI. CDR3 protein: CASSPVAGVSETQYF. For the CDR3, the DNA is TGTGCCAGCTCACCCGTAGCGGGAGTATCAGAGACCCAGTACTTC.

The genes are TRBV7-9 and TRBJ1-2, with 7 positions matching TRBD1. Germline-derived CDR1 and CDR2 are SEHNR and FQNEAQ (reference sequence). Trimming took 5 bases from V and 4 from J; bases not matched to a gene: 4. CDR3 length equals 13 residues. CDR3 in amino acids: CASSLGQFYGYTF. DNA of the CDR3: TGTGCCAGCAGCCTGGGACAGTTCTATGGCTACACCTTC.

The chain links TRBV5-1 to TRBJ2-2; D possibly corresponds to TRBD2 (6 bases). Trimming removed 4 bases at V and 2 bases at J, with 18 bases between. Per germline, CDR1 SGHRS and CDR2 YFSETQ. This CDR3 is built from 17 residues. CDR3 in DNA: TGCGCCAGCAGCCAATCCGCCGGGACTTTTAACACCGGGGAGCTGTTTTTT. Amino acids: CASSQSAGTFNTGELFF.

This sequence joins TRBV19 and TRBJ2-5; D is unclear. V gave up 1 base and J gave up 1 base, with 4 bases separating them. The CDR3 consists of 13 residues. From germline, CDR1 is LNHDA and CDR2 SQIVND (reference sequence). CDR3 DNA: TGTGCCAGTAGTATAGGCAGCCAAGAGACCCAGTACTTC. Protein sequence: CASSIGSQETQYF. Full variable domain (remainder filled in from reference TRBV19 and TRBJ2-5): DGGITQSPKYLFRKEGQNVTLSCEQNLNHDAMYWYRQDPGQGLRLIYYSQIVNDFQKGDIAEGYSVSREKKESFPLTVTSAQKNPTAFYLCASSIGSQETQYFGPGTRLLVL.

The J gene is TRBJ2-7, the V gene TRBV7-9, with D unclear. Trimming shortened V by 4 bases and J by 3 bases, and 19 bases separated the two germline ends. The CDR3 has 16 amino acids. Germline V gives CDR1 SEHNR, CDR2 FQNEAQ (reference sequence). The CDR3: CASSSSRLGKLYEQYF. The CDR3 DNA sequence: TGTGCCAGCAGCTCCTCCAGGTTGGGCAAACTCTACGAGCAGTACTTC.

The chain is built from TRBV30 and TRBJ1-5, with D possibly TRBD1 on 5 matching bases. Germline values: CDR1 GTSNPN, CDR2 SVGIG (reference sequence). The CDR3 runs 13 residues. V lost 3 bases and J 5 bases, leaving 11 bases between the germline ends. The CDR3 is CAWRGPGHQPQHF. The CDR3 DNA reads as TGTGCCTGGAGGGGGCCAGGGCATCAGCCCCAGCATTTT.